This T cell receptor (beta chain) is from a study of cytomegalovirus exposure and HLA in healthy donors. The CDR3 length is 10 residues. The germline CDR1 and CDR2 sequences are SQVTM and ANQGSEA. V lost 4 bases to trimming and J lost 7 bases, with 5 bases between them. The PCR employed 60 Vbeta primers together with 13 Jbeta primers. This table comes from immunoSEQ multiplex PCR, and its TCRdb copy is limited to in-frame clones, with some not included. This sample carries over 85,000 clones, approximately 76% of them seen once, and the ten largest clones take 1.5% to 2%. Comments on this clone: Its specificity is not known.

Findings of the study overall: A later analysis linked a missense DCLRE1C variant to TCR beta V- and J-gene trimming.

Material: PBMCs. The rearrangement uses TRBV29-1 and TRBJ2-1; D uncertain. This receptor was identified in a man aged 40-50 years in good health and CMV-seronegative. As DNA, the CDR3 is TGCAGCGTTGTATCGAATGAGCAGTTCTTC. Its protein is CSVVSNEQFF.